These T cell receptor beta chains were read from a single sample in a study of blood T cell repertoires in COVID-19. Here immunoSEQ multiplex PCR was the method, and the copy in TCRdb shows in-frame clones only, minus some. The top ten clones hold more than 9.5% of a sample with some 130,000 clones, approximately 86% of them seen once. The material sequenced was peripheral blood. The receptors derive from a woman in her 70s with COVID-19, enrolled during active disease. Both conserved end residues are part of each CDR3. The order of the fields is clone size, V gene, D gene, J gene, CDR3 protein, CDR3 DNA. D genes are given only for firm matches. The size entry is marked missing in some rows and otherwise reads once, few, many or a size class.

NA	TRBV5-1	TRBD2	TRBJ2-5	CASSRGTNQETQYF	TGCGCCAGCAGCCGCGGGACTAACCAAGAGACCCAGTACTTC
NA	TRBV18	TRBD1	TRBJ1-1	CASSPGGTGENTFF	TGTGCCAGCTCACCAGGAGGGACAGGGGAAAATACTTTCTTT
NA	TRBV18	TRBD1	TRBJ2-7	CASSPGQGASYEQYF	TGTGCCAGCTCACCGGGACAGGGGGCTTCCTACGAGCAGTACTTC
many	TRBV5-1	TRBD2	TRBJ2-2	CASRFSSGGLGTGELFF	TGCGCCAGCCGATTTTCCTCGGGGGGGCTGGGCACCGGGGAGCTGTTTTTT
NA	TRBV7-9	NA	TRBJ1-1	CASNNLRGTEAFF	TGTGCCAGCAATAATCTTAGGGGGACTGAAGCTTTCTTT
once	TRBV6-1	NA	TRBJ2-3	CATLRKGSTDTQYF	TGTGCCACCCTTCGGAAGGGGAGCACAGATACGCAGTATTTT
NA	TRBV12-3/TRBV12-4	NA	TRBJ2-7	CASSFEGYEQYF	TGTGCCAGCAGTTTTGAGGGATACGAGCAGTACTTC
once	TRBV28	NA	TRBJ1-5	CASSPPTVLINQPQHF	TGTGCCAGCAGCCCCCCTACAGTCCTGATCAATCAGCCCCAGCATTTT
NA	TRBV7-3	NA	TRBJ1-2	CASSSIDSDRQPPYGYTF	TGTGCCAGCAGCTCTATCGATTCTGACAGGCAGCCTCCCTATGGCTACACCTTC
NA	TRBV2	NA	TRBJ2-2	CASSWGHTGELFF	TGTGCCAGCAGTTGGGGGCACACCGGGGAGCTGTTTTTT
few	TRBV6-5	TRBD1	TRBJ1-1	CASSYPTGGDAEAFF	TGTGCCAGCAGTTACCCTACAGGGGGGGACGCTGAAGCTTTCTTT
NA	TRBV19	NA	TRBJ2-1	CGPASYIYNEQFF	TGTGGGCCCGCTAGCTATATCTACAATGAGCAGTTCTTC
NA	TRBV29-1	TRBD1	TRBJ1-1	CSVEGTGGSGTEAFF	TGCAGCGTTGAAGGGACAGGGGGCAGCGGCACTGAAGCTTTCTTT
NA	TRBV10-3	NA	TRBJ2-1	CAIRTVYNEQFF	TGTGCCATACGAACAGTCTACAATGAGCAGTTCTTC
NA	TRBV4-1	NA	TRBJ2-4	CASAGALSPSNIQYF	TGCGCCAGCGCTGGGGCCCTCTCGCCCTCAAACATTCAGTACTTC
NA	TRBV5-1	NA	TRBJ1-4	CASSSDAYGLGEKLFF	TGCGCCAGCAGCTCAGACGCTTACGGACTCGGGGAAAAACTGTTTTTT
NA	TRBV5-1	NA	TRBJ1-1	CASSANPGDTEAFF	TGCGCCAGCAGCGCCAATCCGGGAGACACTGAAGCTTTCTTT
NA	TRBV7-8	TRBD1	TRBJ1-2	CASSFGQGHGYTF	TGTGCCAGCAGCTTCGGACAGGGCCATGGCTACACCTTC
few	TRBV5-6	NA	TRBJ1-2	CASSLETYGYTF	TGTGCCAGCAGCTTGGAGACATATGGCTACACCTTC
few	TRBV11-2	TRBD2	TRBJ2-7	CASTWGGPAEQYF	TGTGCCAGCACCTGGGGGGGTCCGGCCGAGCAGTACTTC
NA	TRBV5-4	TRBD1	TRBJ1-2	CASSPGTGGWGNYGYTF	TGTGCCAGCAGCCCGGGGACAGGGGGATGGGGAAACTATGGCTACACCTTC
NA	TRBV6-1	NA	TRBJ1-5	CASSESPYQPQHF	TGTGCCAGCAGTGAAAGCCCCTATCAGCCCCAGCATTTT
NA	TRBV10-2	NA	TRBJ1-1	CASSDSGSTEAFF	TGCGCCAGCAGTGACTCAGGAAGTACTGAAGCTTTCTTT
NA	TRBV28	TRBD1	TRBJ2-7	CAIRDRTYEQYF	TGTGCCATCCGGGACAGGACATACGAGCAGTACTTC
NA	TRBV21-1	NA	TRBJ2-1	CASCYPRAATPYNEQFF	TGTGCCAGCTGCTACCCCCGAGCGGCAACTCCCTACAATGAGCAGTTCTTC
NA	TRBV2	TRBD1	TRBJ2-1	CASSLVGQGHNEQFF	TGTGCCAGCAGCCTAGTGGGACAGGGCCACAATGAGCAGTTCTTC
NA	TRBV27	TRBD2	TRBJ2-7	CASSRLAGGLPYEQYF	TGTGCCAGCAGTCGCCTAGCGGGGGGTCTACCCTACGAGCAGTACTTC
NA	TRBV5-5	TRBD2	TRBJ2-7	CASSLSLWDGRLGYEQYF	TGTGCCAGCAGCTTATCTCTATGGGACGGGAGGTTAGGGTACGAGCAGTACTTC
NA	TRBV28	TRBD2	TRBJ2-2	CASSFGGANTGELFF	TGTGCCAGCAGTTTTGGGGGGGCGAACACCGGGGAGCTGTTTTTT
NA	TRBV9	NA	TRBJ1-6	CASSYSYRNSPLHF	TGTGCCAGCAGCTACAGCTACCGTAATTCACCCCTCCACTTT
NA	TRBV5-1	TRBD1	TRBJ1-2	CASSLLPDRASGYTF	TGCGCCAGCAGCCTTCTCCCGGACAGGGCCAGTGGCTACACCTTC